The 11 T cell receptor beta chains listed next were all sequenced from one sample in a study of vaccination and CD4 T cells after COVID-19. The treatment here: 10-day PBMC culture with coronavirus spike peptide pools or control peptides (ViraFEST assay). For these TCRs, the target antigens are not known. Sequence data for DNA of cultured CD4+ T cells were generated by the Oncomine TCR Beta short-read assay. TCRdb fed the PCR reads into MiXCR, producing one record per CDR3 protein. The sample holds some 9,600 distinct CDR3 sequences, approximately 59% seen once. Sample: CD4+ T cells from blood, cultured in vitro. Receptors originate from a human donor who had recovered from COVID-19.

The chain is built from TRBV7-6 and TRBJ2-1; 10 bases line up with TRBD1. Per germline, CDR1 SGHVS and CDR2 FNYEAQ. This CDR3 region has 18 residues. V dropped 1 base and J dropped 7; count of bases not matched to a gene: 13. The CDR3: CASSLEGQGFPLKNEQFF. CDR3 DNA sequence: TGTGCCAGCAGCTTAGAGGGACAGGGGTTCCCGCTGAAGAATGAGCAGTTCTTC.

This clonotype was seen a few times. CDR3 nucleotide sequence: TGTGCCAGCAGATCTACTCGGAGCGGGAGCTCCTACGAGCAGTACTTC. This codes for CASRSTRSGSSYEQYF. This chain links TRBV11-2 with TRBJ2-7; TRBD2 aligns across 8 bases. CDR3 length: 16 amino acids. Trimming at V came to 6 bases and at J to 0 bases, leaving 10 bases not matched to a gene. Germline V gene data show CDR1 as SGHAT and CDR2 as FQNNGV. Complete variable domain (other parts from reference TRBV11-2 and TRBJ2-7): EAGVAQSPRYKIIEKRQSVAFWCNPISGHATLYWYQQILGQGPKLLIQFQNNGVVDDSQLPKDRFSAERLKGVDSTLKIQPAKLEDSAVYLCASRSTRSGSSYEQYFGPGTRLTVT.

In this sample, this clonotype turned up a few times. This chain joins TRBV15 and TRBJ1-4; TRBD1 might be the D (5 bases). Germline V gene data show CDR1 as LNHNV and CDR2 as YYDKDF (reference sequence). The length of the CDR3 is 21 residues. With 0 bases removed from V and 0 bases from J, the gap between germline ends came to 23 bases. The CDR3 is CATSRDIQGLYSETTNEKLFF. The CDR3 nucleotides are TGTGCCACCAGCAGAGATATCCAGGGCCTGTACAGCGAGACAACTAATGAAAAACTGTTTTTT.

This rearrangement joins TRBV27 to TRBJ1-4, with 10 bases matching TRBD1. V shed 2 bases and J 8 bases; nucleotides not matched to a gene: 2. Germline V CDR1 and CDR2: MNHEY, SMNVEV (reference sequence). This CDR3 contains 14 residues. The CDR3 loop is CASSLGTGVEKLFF. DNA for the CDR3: TGTGCCAGCAGTTTAGGGACAGGGGTAGAAAAACTGTTTTTT.

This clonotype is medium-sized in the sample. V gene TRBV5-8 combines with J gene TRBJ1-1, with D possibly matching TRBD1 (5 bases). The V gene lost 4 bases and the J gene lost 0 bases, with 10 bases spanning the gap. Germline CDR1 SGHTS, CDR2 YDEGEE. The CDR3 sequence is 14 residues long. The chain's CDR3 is CASSAKGLNTEAFF. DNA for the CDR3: TGTGCCAGCAGCGCCAAGGGGCTGAACACTGAAGCTTTCTTT.

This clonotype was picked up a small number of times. The CDR3 nucleotides read TGTGCCAGTAGTATCTTGGCGGGCACTGAAGCTTTCTTT. Translated, it gives CASSILAGTEAFF. The chain recombines TRBV19 with TRBJ1-1; D gene unclear. The CDR3 contains 13 residues. The germline V gene encodes CDR1 LNHDA and CDR2 SQIVND (reference sequence). V was shortened by 3 bases and J by 4 bases, with 9 bases between the two germline ends.

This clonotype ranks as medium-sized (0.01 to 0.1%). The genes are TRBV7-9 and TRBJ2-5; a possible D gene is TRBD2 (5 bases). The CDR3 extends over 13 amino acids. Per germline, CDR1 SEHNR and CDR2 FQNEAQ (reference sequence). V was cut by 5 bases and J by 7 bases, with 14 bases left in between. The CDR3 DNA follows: TGTGCCAGCAGCATCCAGAGCGAGGGGACCCAGTACTTC. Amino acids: CASSIQSEGTQYF.

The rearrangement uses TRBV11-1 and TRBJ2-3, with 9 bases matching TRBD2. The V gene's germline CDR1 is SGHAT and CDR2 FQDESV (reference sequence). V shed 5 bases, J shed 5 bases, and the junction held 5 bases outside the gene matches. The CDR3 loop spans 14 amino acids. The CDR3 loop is CASSLLAGRDTQYF. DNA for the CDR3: TGTGCCAGCAGCCTCCTAGCGGGGAGAGATACGCAGTATTTT.

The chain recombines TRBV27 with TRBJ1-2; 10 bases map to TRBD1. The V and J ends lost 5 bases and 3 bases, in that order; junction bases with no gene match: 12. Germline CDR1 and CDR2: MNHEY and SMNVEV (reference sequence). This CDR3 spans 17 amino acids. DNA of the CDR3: TGTGCCAGCAGTCCCCGACAGGGGGCGGTCATGTACTATGGCTACACCTTC. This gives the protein CASSPRQGAVMYYGYTF.

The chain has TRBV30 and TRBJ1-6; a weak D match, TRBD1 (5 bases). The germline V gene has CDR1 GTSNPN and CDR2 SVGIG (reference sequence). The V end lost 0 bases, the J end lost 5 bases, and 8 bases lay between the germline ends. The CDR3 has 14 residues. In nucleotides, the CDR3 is TGTGCCTGGAGTGTACGAGGGGATAATTCACCCCTCCACTTT. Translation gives CAWSVRGDNSPLHF.

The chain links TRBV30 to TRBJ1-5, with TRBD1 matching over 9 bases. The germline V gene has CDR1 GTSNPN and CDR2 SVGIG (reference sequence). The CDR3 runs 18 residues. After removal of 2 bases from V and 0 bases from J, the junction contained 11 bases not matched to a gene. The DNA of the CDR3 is TGTGCCTGGAGTATCGGGACAGGGATCTCTGTTAGCAATCAGCCCCAGCATTTT. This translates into CAWSIGTGISVSNQPQHF.